Listed below are T cell receptor beta chains from one sample, sequenced in a study of blood T cell repertoires in COVID-19. The assay was immunoSEQ multiplex PCR, and TCRdb's table has in-frame clones only and misses some. The table includes more than 300,000 clones, 91% detected once. The sequencing sample was made of PBMCs or T cells enriched from blood (not recorded which). All receptors derive from a woman between 40 and 50 years old who had been exposed to COVID-19. The CDR3 runs from the conserved cysteine through the conserved F or W. A D gene is named only where the DNA matches it firmly. Clone size appears in some rows only: once, few, many, or a class for an expanded clone.

abundance: -
v_gene: TRBV7-2
j_gene: TRBJ2-7
d_gene: -
CDR3nt: TGTGCCAGCAGCGGAGTCGCCTCCCAGCTCTACGAGCAGTACTTC
CDR3aa: CASSGVASQLYEQYF

abundance: -
v_gene: TRBV12-3/TRBV12-4
j_gene: TRBJ1-1
d_gene: -
CDR3nt: TGTGCCAGCAGTTTGAGTTTCACTGAAGCTTTCTTT
CDR3aa: CASSLSFTEAFF

abundance: -
v_gene: TRBV5-1
j_gene: TRBJ1-1
d_gene: -
CDR3nt: TGCGCCAGCAGCCAGAGGTCAGGGGTGATCACTGAAGCTTTCTTT
CDR3aa: CASSQRSGVITEAFF

abundance: -
v_gene: TRBV5-8
j_gene: TRBJ2-2
d_gene: TRBD1
CDR3nt: TGTGCCAGCAGCCTGATCCCAGGGGGATCCGGGGAGCTGTTTTTT
CDR3aa: CASSLIPGGSGELFF

abundance: -
v_gene: TRBV30
j_gene: TRBJ1-3
d_gene: -
CDR3nt: TGTGCCTGGACCCCCCCGTCCGGAAACACCATATATTTT
CDR3aa: CAWTPPSGNTIYF

abundance: -
v_gene: TRBV18
j_gene: TRBJ1-3
d_gene: -
CDR3nt: TGTGCCAGCTCACCTGTACTCTCCCACGCTGGAAACACCATATATTTT
CDR3aa: CASSPVLSHAGNTIYF

abundance: -
v_gene: TRBV5-1
j_gene: TRBJ1-2
d_gene: -
CDR3nt: TGCGCCAGCAGCTTGGCAACACAGGGTGGAGGCTACACCTTC
CDR3aa: CASSLATQGGGYTF

abundance: -
v_gene: TRBV6-5
j_gene: TRBJ1-6
d_gene: -
CDR3nt: TGTGCCAGCAGTTTGAGGGTAATGGGAAATTCACCCCTCCACTTT
CDR3aa: CASSLRVMGNSPLHF

abundance: -
v_gene: TRBV7-2
j_gene: TRBJ1-2
d_gene: TRBD1
CDR3nt: TGTGCCAGCAGCTTCGGCAGGGGGGATAACTATGGCTACACCTTC
CDR3aa: CASSFGRGDNYGYTF

abundance: -
v_gene: TRBV25-1
j_gene: TRBJ1-3
d_gene: -
CDR3nt: TGTGCCAGCAGTGAATGGGGAACAGGGGGAAACACCATATATTTT
CDR3aa: CASSEWGTGGNTIYF

abundance: -
v_gene: TRBV5-1
j_gene: TRBJ2-7
d_gene: -
CDR3nt: TGCGCCAGCAGCTTTCACACGGAGCAGTACTTC
CDR3aa: CASSFHTEQYF

abundance: -
v_gene: TRBV27
j_gene: TRBJ2-7
d_gene: -
CDR3nt: TGTGCCAGCAGTTCGGGATTATTGTACGAGCAGTACTTC
CDR3aa: CASSSGLLYEQYF

abundance: -
v_gene: TRBV5-5
j_gene: TRBJ1-4
d_gene: -
CDR3nt: TGTGCCAGCAGCTTGTTGGTCCAATCGGGAAAACTGTTTTTT
CDR3aa: CASSLLVQSGKLFF

abundance: -
v_gene: TRBV3-1/TRBV3-2
j_gene: TRBJ1-6
d_gene: -
CDR3nt: TGTGCCAGCAGCCAAGGAGGCACCTATAATTCACCCCTCCACTTT
CDR3aa: CASSQGGTYNSPLHF

abundance: -
v_gene: TRBV5-1
j_gene: TRBJ1-1
d_gene: TRBD1
CDR3nt: TGCGCCAGCAGCCCCCGGACAGGGACAAGAGGGGCGAGGGCTTTCTTT
CDR3aa: CASSPRTGTRGARAFF

abundance: -
v_gene: TRBV6-1
j_gene: TRBJ1-5
d_gene: -
CDR3nt: TGTGCCAGCAGTGACACAGTTTATAGCAATCAGCCCCAGCATTTT
CDR3aa: CASSDTVYSNQPQHF

abundance: -
v_gene: TRBV6-2/TRBV6-3
j_gene: TRBJ1-1
d_gene: -
CDR3nt: TGTGCCAGCAGCAACAGGGTAACTGAAGCTTTCTTT
CDR3aa: CASSNRVTEAFF

abundance: -
v_gene: TRBV6-5
j_gene: TRBJ1-2
d_gene: TRBD1
CDR3nt: TGTGCCAGCAGTTGGACAGGGGGTATCTCTAACTATGGCTACACCTTC
CDR3aa: CASSWTGGISNYGYTF

abundance: -
v_gene: TRBV5-4
j_gene: TRBJ2-1
d_gene: TRBD2
CDR3nt: TGTGCCAGCAGCCGGACTAGCGGGGGGTACAATGAGCAGTTCTTC
CDR3aa: CASSRTSGGYNEQFF

abundance: -
v_gene: TRBV6-5
j_gene: TRBJ2-1
d_gene: TRBD2
CDR3nt: TGTGCCAGCAGTCCGGGACTAGGAGGGGTCGGTGAGCAGTTCTTC
CDR3aa: CASSPGLGGVGEQFF

abundance: once
v_gene: TRBV23-1
j_gene: TRBJ2-3
d_gene: -
CDR3nt: TGCGCCAGCAGTCAACCTTCAGGGGCCAGCACAGATACGCAGTATTTT
CDR3aa: CASSQPSGASTDTQYF

abundance: -
v_gene: TRBV5-3
j_gene: TRBJ1-3
d_gene: TRBD1
CDR3nt: TGTGCCAGAAGCTACCGACAGGGGGCTAAAGAAAACTCTGGAAACACCATATATTTT
CDR3aa: CARSYRQGAKENSGNTIYF

abundance: -
v_gene: TRBV7-2
j_gene: TRBJ1-3
d_gene: -
CDR3nt: TGTGCCAGCAGCTCCGGGGTTCTTGGAAACACCATATATTTT
CDR3aa: CASSSGVLGNTIYF

abundance: -
v_gene: TRBV19
j_gene: TRBJ1-2
d_gene: -
CDR3nt: TGTGCCAGTAGGAGGGGGGGAACAGGGCGCTATGGCTACACCTTC
CDR3aa: CASRRGGTGRYGYTF

abundance: -
v_gene: TRBV5-1
j_gene: TRBJ1-3
d_gene: -
CDR3nt: TGCGCCAGCAGCTTGGACCAGAGAAACACCATATATTTT
CDR3aa: CASSLDQRNTIYF

abundance: once
v_gene: TRBV3-1/TRBV3-2
j_gene: TRBJ1-4
d_gene: -
CDR3nt: TGTGCCAGCAGCCAGAACCCCCGGGGGGATGAAAAACTGTTTTTT
CDR3aa: CASSQNPRGDEKLFF

abundance: -
v_gene: TRBV20-1
j_gene: TRBJ1-6
d_gene: -
CDR3nt: TGCAGTGCTAGTCGGGGGGCTGATAATTCACCCCTCCACTTT
CDR3aa: CSASRGADNSPLHF

abundance: -
v_gene: TRBV27
j_gene: TRBJ1-4
d_gene: -
CDR3nt: TGTGCCAGCAGTTTTTTTAGACAAGGGGGACGCGGTTTT
CDR3aa: CASSFFRQGGRGF

abundance: -
v_gene: TRBV11-2
j_gene: TRBJ1-6
d_gene: TRBD1
CDR3nt: TGTGCCAGCAGACCCGGGACAGGGAAATCACCCCTCCACTTT
CDR3aa: CASRPGTGKSPLHF

abundance: -
v_gene: TRBV29-1
j_gene: TRBJ1-1
d_gene: TRBD1
CDR3nt: TGCAGCGGGGACAGGTTGGGAACTGAAGCTTTCTTT
CDR3aa: CSGDRLGTEAFF

abundance: -
v_gene: TRBV27
j_gene: TRBJ2-3
d_gene: TRBD1
CDR3nt: TGTGCCAGCAGCGGGTACAGGGGTGATACGCAGTATTTT
CDR3aa: CASSGYRGDTQYF

abundance: -
v_gene: TRBV6-2/TRBV6-3
j_gene: TRBJ1-5
d_gene: -
CDR3nt: TGTGCCAGCAGCCCCCAGGTGCCGGTTGGTCAGCCCCAGCATTTT
CDR3aa: CASSPQVPVGQPQHF

abundance: -
v_gene: TRBV24-1
j_gene: TRBJ2-3
d_gene: TRBD1
CDR3nt: TGTGCCACCAGTGATCCGCGACAGGGAGCAGATACGCAGTATTTT
CDR3aa: CATSDPRQGADTQYF

abundance: once
v_gene: TRBV6-1
j_gene: TRBJ2-1
d_gene: -
CDR3nt: TGTGCCAGCAGTGAAGTCTCCCAGAACAATGAGCAGTTCTTC
CDR3aa: CASSEVSQNNEQFF

abundance: -
v_gene: TRBV7-9
j_gene: TRBJ2-7
d_gene: TRBD1
CDR3nt: TGTGCCAGCAGCTTAATAGTCACAGGGGGCTTGAGCTCCTACGAGCAGTACTTC
CDR3aa: CASSLIVTGGLSSYEQYF

abundance: -
v_gene: TRBV5-1
j_gene: TRBJ2-2
d_gene: -
CDR3nt: TGCGCCAGCAGCTTCGGGGTTCCGAACACCGGGGAGCTGTTTTTT
CDR3aa: CASSFGVPNTGELFF

abundance: once
v_gene: TRBV2
j_gene: TRBJ1-6
d_gene: TRBD1
CDR3nt: TGTGCCAGCATTAGACAGGGGGCAAATTCACCCCTCCACTTT
CDR3aa: CASIRQGANSPLHF

abundance: -
v_gene: TRBV27
j_gene: TRBJ2-5
d_gene: TRBD1
CDR3nt: TGTGCCAGCAGTTTTGATGCGGCCGGACAGGGGGCAGGAGAGACCCAGTACTTC
CDR3aa: CASSFDAAGQGAGETQYF

abundance: -
v_gene: TRBV12-5
j_gene: TRBJ2-5
d_gene: TRBD2
CDR3nt: TGTGCTAGTGGGAGAGGACTAGCGGAAGAGACCCAGTACTTC
CDR3aa: CASGRGLAEETQYF

abundance: once
v_gene: TRBV6-5
j_gene: TRBJ2-7
d_gene: -
CDR3nt: TGTGCCAGCAGAAGGGAGAAGTTCTACTACGAGCAGTACTTC
CDR3aa: CASRREKFYYEQYF

abundance: -
v_gene: TRBV5-4
j_gene: TRBJ1-2
d_gene: -
CDR3nt: TGTGCCAGCAGCTATCCGGGGAAAGACATCTATGGCTACACCTTC
CDR3aa: CASSYPGKDIYGYTF

abundance: -
v_gene: TRBV5-1
j_gene: TRBJ2-2
d_gene: -
CDR3nt: TGCGCCAGCAGCTTGGTTGTCGGGAACACCGGGGAGCTGTTTTTT
CDR3aa: CASSLVVGNTGELFF

abundance: -
v_gene: TRBV18
j_gene: TRBJ2-3
d_gene: -
CDR3nt: TGTGCCAGCTCATCTCCGTACACAGATACGCAGTATTTT
CDR3aa: CASSSPYTDTQYF

abundance: -
v_gene: TRBV19
j_gene: TRBJ2-1
d_gene: TRBD2
CDR3nt: TGTGCCAGTAAAGCGGGAGGTTGGAATGAGCAGTTCTTC
CDR3aa: CASKAGGWNEQFF

abundance: -
v_gene: TRBV19
j_gene: TRBJ2-1
d_gene: TRBD1
CDR3nt: TGTGCCAGTAGTAATAGGGACAGGGGGCTCTTTGAGCAGTTCTTC
CDR3aa: CASSNRDRGLFEQFF

abundance: -
v_gene: TRBV11-3
j_gene: TRBJ2-7
d_gene: TRBD2
CDR3nt: TGTGCCAGCAGCTTCGGACTAGCGGGAAGGAACGAGCAGTACTTC
CDR3aa: CASSFGLAGRNEQYF

abundance: -
v_gene: TRBV7-2
j_gene: TRBJ1-3
d_gene: -
CDR3nt: TGTGCCAGCAGCCAACTCTCAACTGGAAACACCATATATTTT
CDR3aa: CASSQLSTGNTIYF

abundance: -
v_gene: TRBV6-5
j_gene: TRBJ2-2
d_gene: -
CDR3nt: TGTGCCAGCAGTTTGAAGAGCACCGGGGAGCTGTTTTTT
CDR3aa: CASSLKSTGELFF

abundance: once
v_gene: TRBV19
j_gene: TRBJ2-1
d_gene: -
CDR3nt: TGTGCCAGTAGAGAAACAGGGAAGGGCTACAATGAGCAGTTCTTC
CDR3aa: CASRETGKGYNEQFF

abundance: -
v_gene: TRBV5-4
j_gene: TRBJ1-2
d_gene: TRBD1
CDR3nt: TGTGCCAGCAGCTTAGGTCACAGGGGGCGCATGAGCTACACCTTC
CDR3aa: CASSLGHRGRMSYTF